This TCR beta chain is drawn from a study of T-cell reconstitution after alpha-beta-depleted transplantation in children. Study-wide points: Expanded clones from the graft, numbering several hundred, reportedly supplied alpha-beta T cells about two months after transplant. Recipient T cells and thymic progenitors that survived were the source of the high TCRbeta diversity seen at day 60 in some patients. T-cell numbers and diversity one year post-transplant derived largely from freshly generated T cells.

CDR3 size: 15 residues. V lost 4 bases and J lost 2, with 15 bases in between. Germline CDR1 is MNHEY and CDR2 is SVGAGI. The sample holds a few counts of this clonotype. Its antigen is unidentified. Construction of the TCRbeta library involved unique molecular identifiers. TCRdb processed the PCR reads anew with MiXCR; each CDR3 protein has one entry. Here the sample spans 700,000 to 950,000 distinct CDR3 sequences, roughly 16% being singletons. The starting material was PBMCs, mostly from graft donor cells, obtained 360 days after TCRalphabeta/CD19-depleted stem cell transplant. This receptor was obtained from a male patient younger than 18 who had a stem cell transplant for acute lymphoblastic leukemia, so the T cells may come from the graft donor. The V and J genes are TRBV6-5 and TRBJ2-7, with D possibly TRBD2 on 5 matching bases. The CDR3 region is CASSFVAGNTYEQYF. In nucleotides, the CDR3 is TGTGCCAGCAGTTTTGTTGCGGGTAACACCTACGAGCAGTACTTC.